The 4 T cell receptor beta chains listed next were all sequenced from one sample in a study of T cell repertoires in cytomegalovirus infection (dated by TCRdb to about 2019). Sequencing took place on an Illumina HiSeq 1500. TCRdb reran the public reads through fastp at Q25 and MiXCR, keeping productive beta chains. A single entry per CDR3 protein holds the most common genes and DNA from its merged rows. This sample lists 350,000 to 550,000 distinct CDR3 sequences; approximately 31% were detected once. The top ten constitute about 13% of the sample. The sequencing input was PBMCs. Source of these receptors: a human donor in good health (CMV status not recorded). Some clones in this sample may be carry-over from other donors' samples.

This chain links TRBV6-2 or TRBV6-3 with TRBJ2-5; 9 bases align to TRBD2. V lost 6 bases and J lost 1; bases outside the gene matches: 6. Germline CDR1 MNHEY, CDR2 SVGEGT. This CDR3 has 15 residues. The CDR3 sequence: CASRNSGGAQETQYF. CDR3 in DNA: TGTGCCAGCAGAAATAGCGGGGGAGCCCAAGAGACCCAGTACTTC.

This clonotype has only a few counts. J is TRBJ2-7 and V is TRBV20-1; D remains unclear. The CDR3 runs to 10 residues. Germline V CDR1 and CDR2: DFQATT, SNEGSKA (reference sequence). V shed 6 bases and J shed 7 bases, with 10 bases lying between them. The CDR3 protein is CSALLVEQYF. The CDR3 coding sequence is TGCAGTGCACTACTGGTAGAGCAGTACTTC.

The chain is built from TRBV18 and TRBJ2-1; TRBD2 matches at 12 bases. The V and J ends lost 3 bases and 0 bases, in that order; junction bases with no gene match: 9. CDR1 and CDR2 (germline): KGHSH, LQKENI. The CDR3 extends over 19 amino acids. The CDR3 region is CASSPVTSGGPSSYNEQFF. The CDR3 region has the DNA TGTGCCAGCTCACCTGTGACTAGCGGGGGCCCTAGCTCCTACAATGAGCAGTTCTTC.

At least ten counts were recorded for this clonotype. V is TRBV6-1 and J is TRBJ2-7, with D possibly being TRBD1 (5 bases). Germline-derived CDR1 and CDR2 are MNHNS and SASEGT. Trimming pared 1 base from V and 2 bases from J, leaving 9 bases between. The CDR3 consists of 14 residues. The DNA for the CDR3 is TGTGCCAGCAGTGAAGAGGGGCCAACCTACGAGCAGTACTTC. As protein: CASSEEGPTYEQYF.